In this sample, the clone carrying this T cell receptor beta chain turned up once. Antigen unknown. CDR3 size: 17 residues. V dropped 6 bases and J dropped 0; count of bases not matched to a gene: 11. Germline V lookup: CDR1 MNHNS, CDR2 SASEGT. Breast cancer patients provided tissue from their axillary draining lymph nodes. The sample originates from a study of breast tumors, draining lymph nodes, adjacent tissues. Findings and caveats of the study: Most tumor T cells seemingly derive from lymph node, then expand in tumor. Tumor TCR diversity was below lymph nodes but above nontumor tissue.

TCRdb itself ran the multiplex PCR reads through MiXCR, one entry per CDR3 protein. The table shows 200,000 to 250,000 distinct CDR3 sequences, with 32% occurring only once. Sequenced material: axillary lymph node tissue. V is TRBV6-1 and J is TRBJ2-7; 10 bases fit TRBD1. This clonotype was obtained from a female donor with breast cancer. Some clones in this sample may be carry-over from other donors' samples. The CDR3 region is CASSTGTGDLGSYEQYF. The CDR3 nucleotides are TGTGCCAGCAGCACTGGGACAGGGGACCTCGGCTCCTACGAGCAGTACTTC.